The clone carrying this T cell receptor (beta chain) was recorded many times. The antigen is undetermined. The CDR3 totals 16 residues. Trimming took off 0 bases at V and 8 bases at J, with 18 bases between the two ends. CDR1 is SGHRS, CDR2 YFSETQ, per germline. The data are from a study of neurological immune-mediated disorders. Notes on the study in general: Phylogenetic grouping assigned the repertoires of 18 of 34 multiple sclerosis patients to one related-CDR3 cluster, which constitutes a possible signature. The expanded clones of different subjects shared no CDR3 amino acid sequences (suggesting private repertoires in all groups).

TCRdb re-analysed the 5' RACE reads in MiXCR, keeping a single row per CDR3 protein. Of roughly 71,000 distinct CDR3 sequences listed, around 3.9% are singletons. The chain combines TRBV5-1 with TRBJ2-1; the D gene is possibly TRBD1 (6 bases). Source material: PBMCs. The source is a man younger than 40 with multiple sclerosis. CDR3 sequence reads: CASSLERGRGTYEQFF. In DNA form, the CDR3 reads TGCGCCAGCAGCTTGGAACGCGGCAGGGGAACCTATGAGCAGTTCTTC. The full variable domain, rest sourced from reference TRBV5-1 and TRBJ2-1, is KAGVTQTPRYLIKTRGQQVTLSCSPISGHRSVSWYQQTPGQGLQFLFEYFSETQRNKGNFPGRFSGRQFSNSRSEMNVSTLELGDSALYLCASSLERGRGTYEQFFGPGTRLTVL.